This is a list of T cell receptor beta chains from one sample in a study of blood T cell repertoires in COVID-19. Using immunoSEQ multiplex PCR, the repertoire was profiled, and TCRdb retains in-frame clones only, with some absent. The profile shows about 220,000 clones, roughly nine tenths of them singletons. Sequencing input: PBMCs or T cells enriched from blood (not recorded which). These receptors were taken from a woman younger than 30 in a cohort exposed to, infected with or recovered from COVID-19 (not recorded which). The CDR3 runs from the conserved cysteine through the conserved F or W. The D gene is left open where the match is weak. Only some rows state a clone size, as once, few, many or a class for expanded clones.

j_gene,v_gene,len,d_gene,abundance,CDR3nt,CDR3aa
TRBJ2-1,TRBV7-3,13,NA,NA,TGTGCCAGCAGCCCCCCCAGTCTCAATGAGCAGTTCTTC,CASSPPSLNEQFF
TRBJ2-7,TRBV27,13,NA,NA,TGTGCCAGCAGTCCAGGGGGAGGAACCGAGCAGTACTTC,CASSPGGGTEQYF
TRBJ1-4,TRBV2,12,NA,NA,TGTGCCAGCAGTGAAATGAGCGAAAAACTGTTTTTT,CASSEMSEKLFF
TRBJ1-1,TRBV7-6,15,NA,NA,TGTGCCAGCAGCTTAGGGGGGGGCGCAGGTACTGAAGCTTTCTTT,CASSLGGGAGTEAFF
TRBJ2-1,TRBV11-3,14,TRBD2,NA,TGTGCCAGCAGCCCCTTAGCGGGGGGTGATGAGCAGTTCTTC,CASSPLAGGDEQFF
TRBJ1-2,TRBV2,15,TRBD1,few,TGTGCCAGCAGTGAAGGTTGGACAGGGATCTATGGCTACACCTTC,CASSEGWTGIYGYTF
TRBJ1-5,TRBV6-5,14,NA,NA,TGTGCCAGCAGTTGGGACGGCGGGGTCGGGCCCCAGCATTTT,CASSWDGGVGPQHF
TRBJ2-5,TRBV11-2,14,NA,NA,TGTGCCAGCAGCCCAACCAGGGGGGTGGAGACCCAGTACTTC,CASSPTRGVETQYF
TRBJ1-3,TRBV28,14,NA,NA,TGTGCCAGCAGCACAACCAGCTCTGGAAACACCATATATTTT,CASSTTSSGNTIYF
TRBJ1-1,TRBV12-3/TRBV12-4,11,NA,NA,TGTCGGTCAAGGGGGGGGCAGCCGGGTTTCTTT,CRSRGGQPGFF
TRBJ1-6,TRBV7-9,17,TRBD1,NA,TGTGCCAGCAGCAGGGGACAGGGAAGAAATGATAATTCACCCCTCCACTTT,CASSRGQGRNDNSPLHF
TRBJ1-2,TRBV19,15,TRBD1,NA,TGTGCCAGTAGTATAATGGGCAGGGGGCGGGCTGGCTACACCTTC,CASSIMGRGRAGYTF
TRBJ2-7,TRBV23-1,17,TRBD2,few,TGCGCCAGCAGTCAATCGAGTCCCAGCGGGACTACCTACGAGCAGTACTTC,CASSQSSPSGTTYEQYF
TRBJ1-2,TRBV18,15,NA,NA,TGTGCCAGCTCACAGGGGCAAAACAGAGACTATGGCTACACCTTC,CASSQGQNRDYGYTF
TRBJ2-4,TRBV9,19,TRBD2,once,TGTGCCAGCAGCGTAGCGCCGGGACTAGCGGGAGGGCCGGGAAACATTCAGTACTTC,CASSVAPGLAGGPGNIQYF
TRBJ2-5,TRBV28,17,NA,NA,TGTGCCAGCATCGGGTTCCAGACGGACTTCTTAAGGGAGACCCAGTACTTC,CASIGFQTDFLRETQYF
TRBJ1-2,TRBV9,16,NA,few,TGTGCCAGCAGCGTTTCGGGGACACGGACGCATAATGGCTACACCTTC,CASSVSGTRTHNGYTF
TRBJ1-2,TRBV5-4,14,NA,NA,TGTGCCAGCAGCTTTATGGGGGGGAACTATGGCTACACCTTC,CASSFMGGNYGYTF
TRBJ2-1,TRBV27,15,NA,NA,TGTGCCAGCAGTCCGGGGATAAGCTCCTACAATGAGCAGTTCTTC,CASSPGISSYNEQFF
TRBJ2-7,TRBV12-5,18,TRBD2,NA,TGTGCTAGTGGTTTGGTAGAGGGAGGGCCACCTTACGTTTACGAGCAGTACTTC,CASGLVEGGPPYVYEQYF
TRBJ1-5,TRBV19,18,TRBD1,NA,TGTGCCAGTAGTACCTCGGGACAGGGCCCGCCGAGCAATCAGCCCCAGCATTTT,CASSTSGQGPPSNQPQHF
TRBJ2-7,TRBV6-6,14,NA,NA,TGTGCCAGCAGTTACTACCGGGACACAAACGAGCAGTACTTC,CASSYYRDTNEQYF
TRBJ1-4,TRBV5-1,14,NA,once,TGCGCCAGCAGCTTAAGGGGAACTAATGAAAAACTGTTTTTT,CASSLRGTNEKLFF
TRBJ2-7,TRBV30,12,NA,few,TGTGCCTGGAGCCTGTCCTCCTACGAGCAGTACTTC,CAWSLSSYEQYF
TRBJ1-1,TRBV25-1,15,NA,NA,TGTGCCAGCAGTGCCACCGGTGAGGTAAGGACTGAAGCTTTCTTT,CASSATGEVRTEAFF
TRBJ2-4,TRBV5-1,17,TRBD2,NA,TGCGCCAGCAGCTTGGGACTAGCGGGGGGTTTACTTAACATTCAGTACTTC,CASSLGLAGGLLNIQYF
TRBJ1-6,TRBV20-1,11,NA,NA,TGCAGTGCTACAGGGAATTCACCCCTCCACTTT,CSATGNSPLHF
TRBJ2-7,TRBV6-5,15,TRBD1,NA,TGTGCCAGCAGTTTCTCCCGGCCAGGGGGCTACGAGCAGTACTTC,CASSFSRPGGYEQYF
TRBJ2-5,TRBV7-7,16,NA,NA,TGTGCTAGCAGCGTAGGCATTTTGCGTCCCCAAGAGACCCAGTACTTC,CASSVGILRPQETQYF
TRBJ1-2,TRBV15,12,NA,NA,TGTGCCACCAGCTTGACAGACTATGGCTACACCTTC,CATSLTDYGYTF
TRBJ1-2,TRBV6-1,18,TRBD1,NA,TGTGCCAGCAGTGAGAACCCGGGACAGGGGATTCCTAACTATGGCTACACCTTC,CASSENPGQGIPNYGYTF
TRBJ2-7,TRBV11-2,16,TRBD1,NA,TGTGCCAGCAGCTTAGATGCCGGGACAGGGTTTTACGAGCAGTACTTC,CASSLDAGTGFYEQYF
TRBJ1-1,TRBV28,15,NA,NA,TGTGCCAGCAGCCCTCCGGGGGGAGAGAACACTGAAGCTTTCTTT,CASSPPGGENTEAFF
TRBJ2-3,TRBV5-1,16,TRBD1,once,TGCGCCAGCAGTATAGCCCGGGACAGTGGCACAGATACGCAGTATTTT,CASSIARDSGTDTQYF
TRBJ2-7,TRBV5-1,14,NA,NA,TGCGCCAGCAGCCCTTCGGACTACCTCGCCGAGCAGTACTTC,CASSPSDYLAEQYF
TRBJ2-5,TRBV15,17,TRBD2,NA,TGTGCCACCAGCAGAGATGTACTAGCGGGCTCCCAAGAGACCCAGTACTTC,CATSRDVLAGSQETQYF
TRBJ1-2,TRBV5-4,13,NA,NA,TGTGCCAGCAGCTTGGAGGCAGCGGATGGCTACACCTTC,CASSLEAADGYTF
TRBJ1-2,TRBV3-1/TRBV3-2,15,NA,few,TGTGCCAGCAGCCAAGAGCAGGGGCTCCATGGGGGCTACACCTTC,CASSQEQGLHGGYTF
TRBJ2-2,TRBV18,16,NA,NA,TGTGCCAGCTCACCACCGGTAGGGAGGAGCACCGGGGAGCTGTTTTTT,CASSPPVGRSTGELFF
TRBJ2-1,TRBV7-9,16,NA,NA,TGTGCCAGCAGCTTAGTTGGGCAGGGCCTGGACAATGAGCAGTTCTTC,CASSLVGQGLDNEQFF
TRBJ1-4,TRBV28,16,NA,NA,TGTGCCAGCAGTTTTACTGACAGAGCAACTAATGAAAAACTGTTTTTT,CASSFTDRATNEKLFF
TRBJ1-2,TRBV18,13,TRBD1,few,TGTGCCAGCCGTGACCAGACAGGGAATGGCTACACCTTC,CASRDQTGNGYTF
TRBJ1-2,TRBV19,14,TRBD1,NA,TGTGCCAGTAATCCGCGGACAGGGGTTCGTGGCTACACCTTC,CASNPRTGVRGYTF
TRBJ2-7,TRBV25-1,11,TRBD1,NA,TGTGCCAGCAGTCAAGGGGGCTTCCCGTACTTC,CASSQGGFPYF
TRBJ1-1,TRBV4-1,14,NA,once,TGCGCCAGCAGCCTGGGGCATCTGAACACTGAAGCTTTCTTT,CASSLGHLNTEAFF
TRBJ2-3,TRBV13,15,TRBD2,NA,TGTGCCAGCAGGTATAGCGGGAGGGACACAGATACGCAGTATTTT,CASRYSGRDTDTQYF
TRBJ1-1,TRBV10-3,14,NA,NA,TGTGCCATCAGTGATACAGGGATGAACACTGAAGCTTTCTTT,CAISDTGMNTEAFF
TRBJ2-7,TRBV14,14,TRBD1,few,TGTGCCAGCAGCCAATGGACAGGATCCTACGAGCAGTACTTC,CASSQWTGSYEQYF
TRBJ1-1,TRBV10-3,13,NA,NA,TGTGCCATCAGCGACTGGGAGGGCACTGAAGCTTTCTTT,CAISDWEGTEAFF
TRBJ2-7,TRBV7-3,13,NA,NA,TGTGCCAGCAGCTTAACGCGGCAGCACGAGCAGTACTTC,CASSLTRQHEQYF
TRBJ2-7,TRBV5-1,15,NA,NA,TGCGCCAGCAGCTTGGGTAGCGGTAACTCCTACGAGCAGTACTTC,CASSLGSGNSYEQYF
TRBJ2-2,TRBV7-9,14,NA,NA,TGTGCCAGCAGCTTAGTCGCGGGATCCGGGGAGCTGTTTTTT,CASSLVAGSGELFF
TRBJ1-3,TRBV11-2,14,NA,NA,TGTGCCAGCAGCCTAGAGAGTAGGGACTTCACCATATATTTT,CASSLESRDFTIYF
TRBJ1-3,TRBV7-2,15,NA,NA,TGTGCCAGCAGCCCTAGGTGGCTCTCTGGAAACACCATATATTTT,CASSPRWLSGNTIYF
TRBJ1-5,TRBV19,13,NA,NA,TGTGCCAGTAGTCAGGGGCACAATCAGCCCCAGCATTTT,CASSQGHNQPQHF
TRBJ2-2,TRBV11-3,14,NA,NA,TGTGCCAGCAGCACCTACAGGGTCACCGGGGAGCTGTTTTTT,CASSTYRVTGELFF
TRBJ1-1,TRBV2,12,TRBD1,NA,TGTGCCAGCAGTGGACAGGGAATGAGAACTTTCTTT,CASSGQGMRTFF
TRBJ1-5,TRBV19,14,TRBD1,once,TGTGCCAGTAGTAACGGACAGGACAATCAGCCCCAGCATTTT,CASSNGQDNQPQHF